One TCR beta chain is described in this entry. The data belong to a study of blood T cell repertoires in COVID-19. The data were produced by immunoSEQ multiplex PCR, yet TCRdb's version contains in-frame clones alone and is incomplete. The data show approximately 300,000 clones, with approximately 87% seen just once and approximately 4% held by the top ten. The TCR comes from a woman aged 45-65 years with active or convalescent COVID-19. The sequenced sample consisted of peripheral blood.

The CDR3 DNA reads as TGTGCCAGCAGCCTCAGGGAAGGACTAGCGGGAAGCCGTCGATCTAGCACAGATACGCAGTATTTT. It encodes CASSLREGLAGSRRSSTDTQYF. This sequence joins TRBV6-2 or TRBV6-3 and TRBJ2-3; 12 bases line up with TRBD2. Per the germline V gene, CDR1 is MNHEY and CDR2 is SVGEGT. The CDR3 is 22 amino acids. Trimming at V came to 6 bases and at J to 0 bases, leaving 22 bases not matched to a gene.